These T cell receptor beta chains were read from a single sample in a study of blood T cell repertoires in COVID-19. Generated by immunoSEQ multiplex PCR, the TCRdb table keeps only in-frame clones and is missing some. The sample has around 230,000 clones; over 85% are singletons. Material: PBMCs or T cells enriched from blood (not recorded which). These receptors were collected from a woman between 25 and 40 years old with acute COVID-19. Both conserved end residues are part of each CDR3. A D gene is named only where the DNA matches it firmly. A row's size may be missing; if present it is once, few, many or a size class.

J gene,D gene,clone size,V gene,CDR3 DNA,CDR3 protein
TRBJ2-1,-,-,TRBV27,TGTGCCAGCAATCCGAGTTTAGATTACGGTGAGCAGTTCTTC,CASNPSLDYGEQFF
TRBJ1-1,-,-,TRBV7-6,TGTGCCAGCAGAAAGGGACAGAACACTGAAGCTTTCTTT,CASRKGQNTEAFF
TRBJ1-5,TRBD1,-,TRBV11-2,TGTGCCAGCAGCTACGGGACAGGTTATCAGCCCCAGCATTTT,CASSYGTGYQPQHF
TRBJ2-1,-,-,TRBV11-3,TGTGCCAGCAGCTTAGAACGGGGGTCTATCAATGAGCAGTTCTTC,CASSLERGSINEQFF
TRBJ2-3,-,-,TRBV11-3,TGTGCCAGCAGCTTTGGCGGGACAGATACGCAGTATTTT,CASSFGGTDTQYF
TRBJ1-6,TRBD1,-,TRBV19,TGTGCCAGTAGTTTCCCGACAGGGGAAGGGTCACCCCTCCACTTT,CASSFPTGEGSPLHF
TRBJ1-5,-,-,TRBV30,TGTGCCTGGAGCCTCTTTCCGGGAGATAATCAGCCCCAGCATTTT,CAWSLFPGDNQPQHF
TRBJ1-2,-,-,TRBV7-8,TGTGCCAGCAGCTTTATAATCAATTGGCAGGGAATATCGCGCTACACCTTC,CASSFIINWQGISRYTF
TRBJ1-5,-,-,TRBV9,TGTGCCAGCAGCGCCGGCGCGGGGTTGAGCAATCAGCCCCAGCATTTT,CASSAGAGLSNQPQHF
TRBJ1-1,-,-,TRBV7-9,TGTGCCAGTGCTCTTCGCGGACATCCGAACACTGAAGCTTTCTTT,CASALRGHPNTEAFF
TRBJ2-7,-,-,TRBV3-1/TRBV3-2,TGTGCCAGCAGCCCGACAGGAGGATCCTACGAGCAGTACTTC,CASSPTGGSYEQYF
TRBJ1-5,-,-,TRBV12-3/TRBV12-4,TGTGCCAGCAGTTTCTTGTCAGATCAGCCCCAGCATTTT,CASSFLSDQPQHF
TRBJ1-2,-,-,TRBV6-5,TGTGCCAGCAGGGACAGAGCTAACTATGGCTACACCTTC,CASRDRANYGYTF
TRBJ1-2,TRBD1,-,TRBV9,TGTGCCAGCAGCCCTCGGGACAGAAATATGGGTGGCTACACCTTC,CASSPRDRNMGGYTF
TRBJ1-2,-,-,TRBV15,TGTGCCACCAGCCGGACGGCTCCGGGGTATGGCTACACCTTC,CATSRTAPGYGYTF
TRBJ1-4,-,-,TRBV7-9,TGTGCCAGCAGCACCTACAGAGCAACTAATGAAAAACTGTTTTTT,CASSTYRATNEKLFF
TRBJ1-2,-,few,TRBV27,TGTGCCAGCAGTTTAATACCTACAGGTCTCTATGGCTACACCTTC,CASSLIPTGLYGYTF
TRBJ1-1,-,-,TRBV5-1,TGCGCCAGCAGCTTGGTGCAGGGGCAAACTGAAGCTTTCTTT,CASSLVQGQTEAFF
TRBJ2-7,TRBD1,-,TRBV6-5,TGTGCCAGCAGGAGGACAGGGACGGACGAGCAGTACTTC,CASRRTGTDEQYF
TRBJ2-5,TRBD1,-,TRBV24-1,TGTGCCACCAGTGATCCTACAGGGGTAGAGACCCAGTACTTC,CATSDPTGVETQYF
TRBJ1-6,-,once,TRBV12-2,TGTGCAAGTCGCTTAGTCTGTTATAATTCACCCCTCCACTTT,CASRLVCYNSPLHF
TRBJ2-1,TRBD1,-,TRBV30,TGTGCCTGGACAGGGACAGGGAAGATCTATGAGCAGTTCTTC,CAWTGTGKIYEQFF
TRBJ2-3,TRBD1,-,TRBV19,TGTGCCAGTAGAGACAGGGGCACAGATACGCAGTATTTT,CASRDRGTDTQYF
TRBJ1-1,-,-,TRBV27,TGTGCCAGCAGACCCCTTCGACCGGCGGGGATGAACACTGAAGCTTTCTTT,CASRPLRPAGMNTEAFF
TRBJ2-1,-,-,TRBV27,TGTGCCAGCAGTCCAGTGGGGGGAGCCTACTACAATGAGCAGTTCTTC,CASSPVGGAYYNEQFF
TRBJ1-2,-,-,TRBV6-5,TGTGCCAGCAGTTACAATCTTAGAGCAGGGGATGGCTACACCTTC,CASSYNLRAGDGYTF
TRBJ1-2,-,once,TRBV7-9,TGTGCCAGCAGCTTTTCGGCGGGGCAGAGGTACTATGGCTACACCTTC,CASSFSAGQRYYGYTF
TRBJ1-2,-,-,TRBV4-3,TGCGCCAGCAGCCAAGAAGGGGGATTCTACTATGGCTACACCTTC,CASSQEGGFYYGYTF
TRBJ2-5,-,-,TRBV5-1,TGCGCCAGCAGCCTCACGGGACTCCCGGTAGAGACCCAGTACTTC,CASSLTGLPVETQYF
TRBJ1-2,TRBD1,-,TRBV5-5,TGTGCCAGCAGCTTGGCCGGGGGGACAGGGCAATATGACTATGGCTACACCTTC,CASSLAGGTGQYDYGYTF
TRBJ2-2,TRBD1,-,TRBV27,TGTGCCAGCCATACCCGGGACAGGGGGAGAACCGGGGAGCTGTTTTTT,CASHTRDRGRTGELFF
TRBJ2-7,-,-,TRBV7-2,TGTGCCAGCAGCTTAGCTGGCAGGTCTGACGAGCAGTACTTC,CASSLAGRSDEQYF
TRBJ2-1,-,-,TRBV4-1,TGCGCCAGCAGCCAGGGAGACTACAATGAGCAGTTCTTC,CASSQGDYNEQFF
TRBJ1-2,TRBD1,-,TRBV30,TGTGCCTGGTCGACAGGGGTGGGCTATGGCTACACCTTC,CAWSTGVGYGYTF
TRBJ2-7,TRBD2,-,TRBV7-2,TGTGCCAGCAGAATAGGGACTAGCGGGGGGTGGGAGCAGTACTTC,CASRIGTSGGWEQYF
TRBJ1-5,-,-,TRBV10-3,TGTGCCACACGGGGGGAGGGGCCCCAGCCCCAGCATTTT,CATRGEGPQPQHF
TRBJ1-1,TRBD1,once,TRBV30,TGTGCCTCCAGGACAGGGGGCCTCGTGAACACTGAAGCTTTCTTT,CASRTGGLVNTEAFF
TRBJ2-7,-,-,TRBV30,TGTGCCTGGAGTTTTGACAGGTGGTCCTACGAGCAGTACTTC,CAWSFDRWSYEQYF
TRBJ1-6,-,-,TRBV2,TGTGCCAGCAGTTTCAGGGAGGATTCACCCCTCCACTTT,CASSFREDSPLHF
TRBJ1-1,TRBD1,-,TRBV9,TGTGCCAGCGGGACAGCGCCCGAGGTGAACACTGAAGCTTTCTTT,CASGTAPEVNTEAFF
TRBJ2-5,-,-,TRBV6-1,TGTGCCAGCAGTGAGGGGGGAGCTCAAGAGACCCAGTACTTC,CASSEGGAQETQYF
TRBJ2-1,-,-,TRBV10-1,TGCGCCAGCAGTGAGTCCGGGACTTGGGAGCAGTTCTTC,CASSESGTWEQFF
TRBJ1-4,-,-,TRBV6-2/TRBV6-3,TGTGCCAGCATCCCCGAGGGCCAGGATTTTGGGAAACTGTTTTTT,CASIPEGQDFGKLFF
TRBJ1-2,-,-,TRBV4-3,TGCGCCAGCAGCCAAGGGATAGAGGGGGGGAGCTATGGCTACACCTTC,CASSQGIEGGSYGYTF
TRBJ2-7,-,-,TRBV2,TGTGCCAGCAGTGAACGGACTTACCATCCCTACGAGCAGTACTTC,CASSERTYHPYEQYF
TRBJ1-2,TRBD1,-,TRBV19,TGTGCCAGTAGTCGGACAGGCTATGGCTACACCTTC,CASSRTGYGYTF
TRBJ1-5,-,once,TRBV7-2,TGTGCCAGCAGCTTGGCCTTCTCCCCTTTGGCAGGGAATCAGCCCCAGCATTTT,CASSLAFSPLAGNQPQHF
TRBJ2-3,TRBD1,-,TRBV7-6,TGTGCCAGCAGCTTGGGACAGGGGGGTTACACAGATACGCAGTATTTT,CASSLGQGGYTDTQYF
TRBJ1-1,-,few,TRBV7-3,TGTGCCAGCAGCTTAAGAAACAGTTTCGGTCCGAACACTGAAGCTTTCTTT,CASSLRNSFGPNTEAFF
TRBJ2-5,-,once,TRBV15,TGTGCCACCAAATTGGATTGGGGAGCCCAGTACTTC,CATKLDWGAQYF
TRBJ2-7,-,-,TRBV13,TGTGCCAGCAGCTTAGGCCGGAGACAGGCCGCCTACGAGCAGTACTTC,CASSLGRRQAAYEQYF
TRBJ1-2,TRBD1,-,TRBV7-2,TGTGCCAGCAGCCCAAGACAGGGTTTAGGTGGCTACACCTTC,CASSPRQGLGGYTF
TRBJ2-7,TRBD2,-,TRBV3-1/TRBV3-2,TGTGCCAGCAGCCAAGATATAGCGGGGATCTCCTACGAGCAGTACTTC,CASSQDIAGISYEQYF
TRBJ1-4,-,-,TRBV27,TGTGCCAGCAGCCTGAAGGGCGCATGGGGCGAAAAACTGTTTTTT,CASSLKGAWGEKLFF
TRBJ2-7,-,-,TRBV6-5,TGTGCCGCGGGTCTGCGGATCCTCTACGAGCAGTACTTC,CAAGLRILYEQYF
TRBJ2-7,-,-,TRBV9,TGTGCCAGCAGCGTAGCGGGCAGGGGTCCTGCCGAGCAGTACTTC,CASSVAGRGPAEQYF
TRBJ2-1,TRBD1,-,TRBV5-1,TGCGCCAGCAGCTCTGACAGGGTTTCGTTCAATGAGCAGTTCTTC,CASSSDRVSFNEQFF
TRBJ1-1,TRBD1,-,TRBV7-9,TGTGCCAGCAGTCTCTTAGTCGGGACAGCGAACACTGAAGCTTTCTTT,CASSLLVGTANTEAFF